This TCR beta chain stems from a study of metastatic and nonmetastatic thyroid tumors. Study-level information: Blood and tumor or nodule tissue repertoires from malignant and benign thyroid patients were compared. Findings of the study overall: For both blood and tumor, malignant thyroid tumors reportedly showed significantly higher TCR beta diversity than benign nodules did.

The junction had 9 bases not matched to a gene; V was cut back by 4 bases and J by 2 bases. Germline CDR1 is MNHNS and CDR2 is SASEGT. CDR3 size: 17 residues. This clone was observed a handful of times. Its antigen is unknown. TCRdb reassembled clones from the PCR reads with MiXCR. The table lists some 60,000 clones, 25% to 30% of them singletons. Each patient came to thyroid surgery without any prior treatment (of any kind). This sequence originates from a female donor with papillary thyroid cancer or a benign thyroid nodule (not recorded which). Some clones in this sample may be carry-over from other donors' samples. The chain couples TRBV6-1 to TRBJ2-3; 10 nucleotides align to TRBD2. Source material: blood. The CDR3 region is CASSATSGNGVTDTQYF. Written as DNA, the CDR3 is TGTGCCAGCAGTGCAACTAGCGGGAATGGGGTCACAGATACGCAGTATTTT.